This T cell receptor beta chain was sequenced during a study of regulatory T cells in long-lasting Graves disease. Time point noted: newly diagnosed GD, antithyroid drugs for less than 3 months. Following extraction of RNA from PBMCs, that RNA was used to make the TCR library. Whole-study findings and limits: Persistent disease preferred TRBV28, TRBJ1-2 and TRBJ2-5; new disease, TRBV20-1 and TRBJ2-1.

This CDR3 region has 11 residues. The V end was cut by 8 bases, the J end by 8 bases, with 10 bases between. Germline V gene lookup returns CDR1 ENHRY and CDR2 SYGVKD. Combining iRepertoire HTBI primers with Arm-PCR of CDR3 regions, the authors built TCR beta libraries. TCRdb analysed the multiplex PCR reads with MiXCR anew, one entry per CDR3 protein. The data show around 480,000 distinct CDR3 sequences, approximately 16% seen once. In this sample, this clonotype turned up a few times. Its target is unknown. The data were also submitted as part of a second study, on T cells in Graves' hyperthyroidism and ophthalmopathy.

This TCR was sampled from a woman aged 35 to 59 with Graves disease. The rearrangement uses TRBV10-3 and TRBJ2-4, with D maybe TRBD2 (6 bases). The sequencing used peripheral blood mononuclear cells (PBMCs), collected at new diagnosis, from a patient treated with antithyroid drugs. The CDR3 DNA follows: TGTGCCATCGGGGGGACGGACATTCAGTACTTC. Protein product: CAIGGTDIQYF.